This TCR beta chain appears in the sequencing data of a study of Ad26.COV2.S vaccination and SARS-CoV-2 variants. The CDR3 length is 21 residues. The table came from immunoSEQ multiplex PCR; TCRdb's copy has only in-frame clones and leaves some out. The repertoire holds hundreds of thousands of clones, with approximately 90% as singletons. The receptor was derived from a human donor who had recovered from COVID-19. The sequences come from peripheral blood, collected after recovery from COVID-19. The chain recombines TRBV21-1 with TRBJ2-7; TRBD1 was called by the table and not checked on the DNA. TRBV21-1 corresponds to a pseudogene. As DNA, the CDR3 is TGTGCCAGCAGCAATAATCCCCAATCCTTACCCCGAGGGACACTCCGATACGAGCAGTACTTC. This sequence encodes CASSNNPQSLPRGTLRYEQYF.